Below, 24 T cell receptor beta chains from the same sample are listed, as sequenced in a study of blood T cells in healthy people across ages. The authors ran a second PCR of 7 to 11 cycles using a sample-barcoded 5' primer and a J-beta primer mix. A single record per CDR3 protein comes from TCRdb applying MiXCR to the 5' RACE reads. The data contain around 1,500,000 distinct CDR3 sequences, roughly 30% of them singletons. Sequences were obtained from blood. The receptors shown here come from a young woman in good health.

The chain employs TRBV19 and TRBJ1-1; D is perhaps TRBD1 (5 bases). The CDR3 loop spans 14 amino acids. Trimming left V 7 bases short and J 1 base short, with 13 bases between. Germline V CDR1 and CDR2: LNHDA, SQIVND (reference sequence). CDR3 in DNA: TGTGCCAGTAAGGTCCCGGGGCGGAACACTGAAGCTTTCTTT. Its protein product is CASKVPGRNTEAFF.

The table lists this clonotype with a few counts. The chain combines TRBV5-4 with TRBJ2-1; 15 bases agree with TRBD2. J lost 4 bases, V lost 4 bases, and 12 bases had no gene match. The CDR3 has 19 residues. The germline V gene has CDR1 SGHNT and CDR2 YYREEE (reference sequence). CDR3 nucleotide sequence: TGTGCCAGCAGCATCGGGACTAGCGGGGGGCCCGAACGGTACAATGAGCAGTTCTTC. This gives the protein CASSIGTSGGPERYNEQFF.

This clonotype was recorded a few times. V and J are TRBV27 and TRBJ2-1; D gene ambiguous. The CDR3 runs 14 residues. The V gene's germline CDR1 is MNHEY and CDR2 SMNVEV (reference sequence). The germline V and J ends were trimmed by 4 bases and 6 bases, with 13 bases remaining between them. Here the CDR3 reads CASSSYRSLNEQFF. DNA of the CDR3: TGTGCCAGCAGTTCCTACCGGTCCCTCAATGAGCAGTTCTTC.

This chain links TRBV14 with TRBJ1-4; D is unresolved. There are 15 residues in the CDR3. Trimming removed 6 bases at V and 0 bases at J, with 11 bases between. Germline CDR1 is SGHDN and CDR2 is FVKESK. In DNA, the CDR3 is TGTGCCAGCAGTCAACTGAAAGCAACTAATGAAAAACTGTTTTTT. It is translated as CASSQLKATNEKLFF.

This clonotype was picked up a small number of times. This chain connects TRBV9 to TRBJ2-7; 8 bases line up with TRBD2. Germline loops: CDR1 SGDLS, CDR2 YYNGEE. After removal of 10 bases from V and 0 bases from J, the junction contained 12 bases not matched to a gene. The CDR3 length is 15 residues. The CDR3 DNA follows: TGTGCCTCCTCCCTCGGGGGGGAGTTCTCCTACGAGCAGTACTTC. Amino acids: CASSLGGEFSYEQYF.

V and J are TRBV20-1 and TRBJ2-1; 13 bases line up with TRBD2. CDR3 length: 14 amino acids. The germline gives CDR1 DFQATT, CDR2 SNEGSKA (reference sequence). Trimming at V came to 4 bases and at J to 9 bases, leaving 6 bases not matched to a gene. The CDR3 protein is CSANGLAGAGEQFF. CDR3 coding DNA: TGCAGTGCTAACGGACTAGCGGGAGCTGGTGAGCAGTTCTTC.

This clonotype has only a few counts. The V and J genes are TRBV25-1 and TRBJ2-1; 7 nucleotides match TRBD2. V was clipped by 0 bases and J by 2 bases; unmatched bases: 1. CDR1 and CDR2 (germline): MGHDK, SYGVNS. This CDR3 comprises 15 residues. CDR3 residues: CASSEYGRTYNEQFF. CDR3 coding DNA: TGTGCCAGCAGTGAATACGGGAGGACCTACAATGAGCAGTTCTTC.

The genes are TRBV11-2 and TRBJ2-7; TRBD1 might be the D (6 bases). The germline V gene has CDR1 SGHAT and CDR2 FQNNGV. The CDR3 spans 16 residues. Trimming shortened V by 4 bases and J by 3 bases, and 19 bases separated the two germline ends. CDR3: CASSSLGSGHDYEQYF. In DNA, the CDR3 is TGTGCCAGCAGCTCGCTCGGATCGGGACACGACTACGAGCAGTACTTC.

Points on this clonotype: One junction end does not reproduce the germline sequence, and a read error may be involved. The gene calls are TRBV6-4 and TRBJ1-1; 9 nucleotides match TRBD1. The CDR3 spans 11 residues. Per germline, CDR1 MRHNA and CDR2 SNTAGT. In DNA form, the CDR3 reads TGTGCCAGCACCACCGGGACAGGGCATCTCTTT. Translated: CASTTGTGHLF.

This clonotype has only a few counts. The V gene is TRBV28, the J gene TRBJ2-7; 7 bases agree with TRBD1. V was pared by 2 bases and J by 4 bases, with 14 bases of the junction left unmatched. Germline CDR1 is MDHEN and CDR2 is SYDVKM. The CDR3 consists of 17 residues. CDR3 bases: TGTGCCAGCAGTTTACCGGCGAGGGGGCCAGGAGGTTACGAGCAGTACTTC. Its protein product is CASSLPARGPGGYEQYF.

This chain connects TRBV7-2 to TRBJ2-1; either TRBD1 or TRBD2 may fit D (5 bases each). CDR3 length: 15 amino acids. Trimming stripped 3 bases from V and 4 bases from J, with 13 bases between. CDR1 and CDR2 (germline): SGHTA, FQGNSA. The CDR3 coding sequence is TGTGCCAGCAGCTTGGGACCGCATGTGTACAATGAGCAGTTCTTC. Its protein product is CASSLGPHVYNEQFF.

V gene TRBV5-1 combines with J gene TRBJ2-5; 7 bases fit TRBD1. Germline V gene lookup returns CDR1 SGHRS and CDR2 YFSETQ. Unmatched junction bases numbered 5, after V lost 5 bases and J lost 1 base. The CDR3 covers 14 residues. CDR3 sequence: CASRSGQPQETQYF. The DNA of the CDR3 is TGCGCCAGCAGGTCGGGACAGCCCCAAGAGACCCAGTACTTC.

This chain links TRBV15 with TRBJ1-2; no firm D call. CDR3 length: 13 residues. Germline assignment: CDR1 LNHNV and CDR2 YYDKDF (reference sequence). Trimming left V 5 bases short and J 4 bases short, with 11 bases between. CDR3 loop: CATSPLTGYGYTF. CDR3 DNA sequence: TGTGCCACCAGCCCTTTGACGGGCTATGGCTACACCTTC.

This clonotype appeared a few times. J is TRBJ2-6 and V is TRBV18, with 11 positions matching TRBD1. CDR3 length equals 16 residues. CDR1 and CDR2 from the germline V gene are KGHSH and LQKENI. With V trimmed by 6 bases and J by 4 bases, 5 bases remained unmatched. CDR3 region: CASSRDRGIGANVLTF. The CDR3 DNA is TGTGCCAGCTCTCGGGACAGGGGGATCGGGGCCAACGTCCTGACTTTC. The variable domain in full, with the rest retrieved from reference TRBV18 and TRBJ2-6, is NAGVMQNPRHLVRRRGQEARLRCSPMKGHSHVYWYRQLPEEGLKFMVYLQKENIIDESGMPKERFSAEFPKEGPSILRIQQVVRGDSAAYFCASSRDRGIGANVLTFGAGSRLTVL.

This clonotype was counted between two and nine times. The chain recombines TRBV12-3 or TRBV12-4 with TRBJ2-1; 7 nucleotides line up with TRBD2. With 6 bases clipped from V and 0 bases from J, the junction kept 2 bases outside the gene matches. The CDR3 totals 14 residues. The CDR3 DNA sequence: TGTGCCAGCAGAGCGGGGAACTCCTACAATGAGCAGTTCTTC. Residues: CASRAGNSYNEQFF.

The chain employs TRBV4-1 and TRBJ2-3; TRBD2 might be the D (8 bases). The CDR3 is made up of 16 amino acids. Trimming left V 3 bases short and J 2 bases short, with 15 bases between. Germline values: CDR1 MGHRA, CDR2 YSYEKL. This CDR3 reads CASSQHGRGLTDTQYF. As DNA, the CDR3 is TGCGCCAGCAGCCAGCACGGGAGGGGGCTCACAGATACGCAGTATTTT.

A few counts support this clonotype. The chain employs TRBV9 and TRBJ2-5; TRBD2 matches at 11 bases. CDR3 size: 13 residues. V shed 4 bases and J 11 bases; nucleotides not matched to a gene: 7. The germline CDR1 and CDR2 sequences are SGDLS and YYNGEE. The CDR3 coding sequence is TGTGCCAGCAGCATCGGGACTAGCGGTCGGCAGTACTTC. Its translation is CASSIGTSGRQYF.

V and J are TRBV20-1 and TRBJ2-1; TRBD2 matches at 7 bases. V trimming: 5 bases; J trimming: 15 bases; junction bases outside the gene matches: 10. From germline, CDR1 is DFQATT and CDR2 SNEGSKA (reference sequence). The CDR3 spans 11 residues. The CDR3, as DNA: TGCAGTGCTCCTTTAGCGGGTCTGCGGTTCTTC. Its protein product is CSAPLAGLRFF.

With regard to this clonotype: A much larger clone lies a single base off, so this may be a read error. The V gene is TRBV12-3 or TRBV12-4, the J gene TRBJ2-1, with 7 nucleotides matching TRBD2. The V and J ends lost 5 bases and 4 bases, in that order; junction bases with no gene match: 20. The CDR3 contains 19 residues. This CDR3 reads CASSPYGTGGSLSYNEQFF. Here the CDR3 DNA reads TGTGCCAGCAGTCCTTACGGGACTGGCGGGAGCTTATCATACAATGAGCAGTTCTTC.

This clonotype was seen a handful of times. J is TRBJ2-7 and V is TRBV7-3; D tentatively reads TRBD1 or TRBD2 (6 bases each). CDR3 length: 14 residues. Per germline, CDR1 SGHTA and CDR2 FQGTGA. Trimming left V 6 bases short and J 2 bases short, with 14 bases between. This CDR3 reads CASRWGANTYEQYF. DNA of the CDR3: TGTGCCAGCAGGTGGGGGGCCAACACCTACGAGCAGTACTTC.

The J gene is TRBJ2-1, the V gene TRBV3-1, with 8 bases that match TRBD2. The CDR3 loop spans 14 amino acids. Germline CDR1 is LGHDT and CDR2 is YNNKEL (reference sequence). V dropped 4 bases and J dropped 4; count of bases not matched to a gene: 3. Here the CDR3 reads CASSRAGEYNEQFF. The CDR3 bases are TGTGCCAGCAGCCGAGCGGGAGAATACAATGAGCAGTTCTTC.

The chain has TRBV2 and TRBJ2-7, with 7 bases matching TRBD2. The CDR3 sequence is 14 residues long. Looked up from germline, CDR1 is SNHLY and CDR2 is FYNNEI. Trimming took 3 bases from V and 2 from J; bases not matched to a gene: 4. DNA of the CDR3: TGTGCCAGCAGTGAGGGGAGGGCTGCCTACGAGCAGTACTTC. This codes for CASSEGRAAYEQYF.

The CDR3 reads CASSNRFGEQYF. The CDR3 nucleotides read TGTGCCAGTAGTAACAGGTTTGGCGAGCAGTACTTC. J is TRBJ2-5 and V is TRBV19, with D perhaps matching TRBD1 (5 bases). The last part of the DNA fits TRBJ2-7 better; the J call may be wrong. Germline loops: CDR1 LNHDA, CDR2 SQIVND (reference sequence). The CDR3 has 12 residues.

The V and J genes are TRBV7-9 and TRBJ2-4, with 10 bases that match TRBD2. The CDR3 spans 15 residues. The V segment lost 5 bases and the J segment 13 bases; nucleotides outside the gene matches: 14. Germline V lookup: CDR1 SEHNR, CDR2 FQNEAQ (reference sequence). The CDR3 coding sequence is TGTGCCAGCAGCCATGGGACTAGCGCGACGGATGAGCAGTACTTC. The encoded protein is CASSHGTSATDEQYF.